Shown below are 27 T cell receptor beta chains from a single sample sequenced in a study of cytomegalovirus exposure and HLA in healthy donors. The PCR contained 60 Vbeta and 13 Jbeta primers. Data came from immunoSEQ multiplex PCR; TCRdb stores just in-frame clones and leaves some out. The table records approximately 110,000 clones, 81% of them present only once. What was sequenced was PBMCs. These receptors were taken from a woman in her 30s in good health and CMV-seronegative.

The chain employs TRBV4-2 and TRBJ2-2, with 8 bases fitting TRBD2. The V gene end was trimmed by 6 bases and the J gene end by 3 bases; junction bases not matched to a gene: 9. There are 16 residues in the CDR3. CDR1 LGHNA and CDR2 YNFKEQ come from the germline V gene. CDR3 nucleotide sequence: TGTGCCAGCAGTCAGCCGAACGGGAGGGACACCGGGGAGCTGTTTTTT. Amino acids: CASSQPNGRDTGELFF.

CDR3 sequence reads: CASSLGPGVGYEQYF. The CDR3 DNA is TGTGCCAGCAGCTTAGGTCCCGGGGTAGGCTACGAGCAGTACTTC. V usage is TRBV7-6 and J usage is TRBJ2-7, with D tentatively TRBD2 (5 bases). V lost 1 base to trimming and J lost 3 bases, with 13 bases between them. Germline V CDR1 and CDR2: SGHVS, FNYEAQ. The CDR3 runs to 15 residues.

In regard to this clone: The junction departs from germline at one end; a sequencing error may be responsible. This chain uses TRBV28 with TRBJ2-5, with 7 bases lining up with TRBD2. The germline V gene encodes CDR1 MDHEN and CDR2 SYDVKM. CDR3 length: 13 amino acids. The CDR3 coding sequence is TGTGCCAGCAGTTCAGCCCGCAGACTAGCTCCCAACTTC. Its translation is CASSSARRLAPNF.

The chain combines TRBV11-2 with TRBJ2-5; the D gene is possibly TRBD1 (6 bases). The J call may be in error: the DNA end matches TRBJ2-7 better. Germline-derived CDR1 and CDR2 are SGHAT and FQNNGV. The CDR3 covers 15 residues. As DNA, the CDR3 is TGTGCCAGCAGCTTAGACAGGGGCGAATTCTACGAGCAGTACTTC. Translation gives CASSLDRGEFYEQYF.

The chain links TRBV19 to TRBJ2-5; D gene uncertain. The better agreement between TRBJ2-7 and the DNA end casts doubt on the J call. Germline assignment: CDR1 LNHDA and CDR2 SQIVND (reference sequence). The CDR3 length is 12 residues. Here the CDR3 DNA reads TGTGCCAGTAGTATAGTCCCCTACGAGCAGTACTTC. As protein: CASSIVPYEQYF.

The chain has TRBV5-1 and TRBJ1-4, with 11 bases fitting TRBD1. CDR1 SGHRS and CDR2 YFSETQ come from the germline V gene. V shed 3 bases, J shed 6 bases, and the junction held 13 bases outside the gene matches. CDR3 length: 18 amino acids. The CDR3 nucleotides are TGCGCCAGCAGCTCGGAAGGGACAGGGGGTTTCTGGGATGAAAAACTGTTTTTT. Protein: CASSSEGTGGFWDEKLFF. The variable domain in full, with the rest retrieved from reference TRBV5-1 and TRBJ1-4, is KAGVTQTPRYLIKTRGQQVTLSCSPISGHRSVSWYQQTPGQGLQFLFEYFSETQRNKGNFPGRFSGRQFSNSRSEMNVSTLELGDSALYLCASSSEGTGGFWDEKLFFGSGTQLSVL.

The rearrangement links TRBV12-5 to TRBJ2-1; D is undetermined. The germline V gene has CDR1 LGHNT and CDR2 FRNRAP. With 0 bases removed from V and 5 bases from J, the gap between germline ends came to 14 bases. The CDR3 length is 16 residues. The CDR3 here is CASGLVLGNRDNEQFF. Here the CDR3 DNA reads TGTGCTAGTGGTTTGGTATTAGGTAATCGGGACAATGAGCAGTTCTTC.

In the case of this clone: One end of the junction does not line up with germline, which may come from a read error. The V and J genes are TRBV10-1 and TRBJ2-1; 10 bases match TRBD2. Germline CDR1 and CDR2: WNHNN and SYGVQD (reference sequence). This CDR3 has 17 amino acids. The CDR3 reads CASSDRAGGSPLNQQFF. CDR3 sequence (DNA): TGCGCCAGCAGTGATCGAGCGGGAGGGTCCCCCCTCAATCAGCAGTTCTTC.

In its sample, this clone was seen a few times. The chain uses TRBV5-1 and TRBJ2-3; the D gene is possibly TRBD1 (6 bases). The V and J ends lost 4 bases and 2 bases respectively, with 14 bases between them. CDR3 length: 15 residues. Per the germline V gene, CDR1 is SGHRS and CDR2 is YFSETQ. The chain's CDR3 is CASSPGTRNTDTQYF. Here the CDR3 DNA reads TGCGCCAGCAGCCCCGGGACACGGAACACAGATACGCAGTATTTT.

The chain couples TRBV18 to TRBJ2-5, with TRBD2 matching over 8 bases. V shed 4 bases, J shed 4 bases, and the junction held 8 bases outside the gene matches. There are 15 residues in the CDR3. Germline V CDR1 and CDR2: KGHSH, LQKENI. The CDR3 bases are TGTGCCAGCTCACAAAATAGCGGGATTGGAGAGACCCAGTACTTC. Protein sequence: CASSQNSGIGETQYF.

This clone was detected a few times. The V call is TRBV5-6, the J call TRBJ1-2; TRBD1 is a possible D gene (6 bases). The CDR3 extends over 14 amino acids. V dropped 0 bases and J dropped 8 bases, with 14 bases sitting between them. Germline V gives CDR1 SGHDT, CDR2 YYEEEE. The CDR3 loop reads CASSLELGTGGYTF. DNA of the CDR3: TGTGCCAGCAGCTTGGAACTCGGCACAGGGGGCTACACCTTC.

This clone was observed a single time. The genes are TRBV7-9 and TRBJ1-4, with 7 bases identical to TRBD1. CDR1 is SEHNR, CDR2 FQNEAQ, per germline (reference sequence). V gave up 5 bases and J gave up 4 bases; unmatched junction bases: 4. This CDR3 has 14 amino acids. The CDR3 DNA sequence: TGTGCCAGCAGCGGGGACAGCCGTAATGAAAAACTGTTTTTT. Its protein product is CASSGDSRNEKLFF.

This clone was picked up a small number of times. The chain recombines TRBV12-5 with TRBJ2-1, with 8 bases aligning to TRBD2. With V trimmed by 7 bases and J by 1 base, 0 bases remained unmatched. CDR1 and CDR2 (germline): LGHNT, FRNRAP. This CDR3 has 13 residues. In DNA, the CDR3 is TGTGCTAGTGCTAGCGGGTCCTACAATGAGCAGTTCTTC. It is translated as CASASGSYNEQFF.

The chain recombines TRBV5-6 with TRBJ2-5; 10 nucleotides line up with TRBD2. CDR3 length: 16 amino acids. Germline V gene sequence: CDR1 SGHDT, CDR2 YYEEEE. The trim removed 4 bases at V and 2 bases at J, leaving 8 bases unmatched. In nucleotides, the CDR3 is TGTGCCAGCAGCCAGGTCCTAGCGGGAGCGCAAGAGACCCAGTACTTC. It is translated as CASSQVLAGAQETQYF. The full variable domain, with the rest looked up from reference TRBV5-6 and TRBJ2-5, is DAGVTQSPTHLIKTRGQQVTLRCSPKSGHDTVSWYQQALGQGPQFIFQYYEEEERQRGNFPDRFSGHQFPNYSSELNVNALLLGDSALYLCASSQVLAGAQETQYFGPGTRLLVL.

Here the CDR3 DNA reads TGTGCCAGCAGCGTAGAAGTGACTAGCGGGAGCACATACAATGAGCAGTTCTTC. This encodes CASSVEVTSGSTYNEQFF. J is TRBJ2-1 and V is TRBV9; 12 bases line up with TRBD2. The J segment lost 4 bases and the V segment lost 0 bases, leaving 8 bases of the junction unmatched. The CDR3 spans 18 residues. Germline CDR1 and CDR2: SGDLS and YYNGEE.

V usage is TRBV5-5 and J usage is TRBJ2-2, with D tentatively TRBD1 (6 bases). Germline V gene lookup returns CDR1 SGHKS and CDR2 YYEKEE (reference sequence). The CDR3 runs 16 residues. V shed 5 bases and J shed 4 bases, with 18 bases lying between them. CDR3 protein: CASSNLQGAGTGELFF. The CDR3 DNA reads as TGTGCCAGCAGTAATTTACAGGGCGCGGGCACCGGGGAGCTGTTTTTT.

This sequence joins TRBV12-5 and TRBJ2-2; D might be TRBD1 (5 bases). The germline V and J ends were trimmed by 6 bases and 0 bases, with 11 bases remaining between them. The CDR3 consists of 15 residues. Germline CDR1 and CDR2: LGHNT and FRNRAP. CDR3 protein: CASGDRTPNTGELFF. The DNA for the CDR3 is TGTGCTAGTGGGGATAGGACACCGAACACCGGGGAGCTGTTTTTT.

This clone was found a few times. The rearrangement uses TRBV15 and TRBJ2-5; TRBD2 aligns across 10 bases. The CDR3 covers 16 residues. V gave up 1 base and J gave up 5 bases; unmatched junction bases: 7. Germline loops: CDR1 LNHNV, CDR2 YYDKDF (reference sequence). CDR3 DNA: TGTGCCACCAGCAGAGTGGTAGCGGGAGGAAAGGAGACCCAGTACTTC. Its protein is CATSRVVAGGKETQYF. Full variable domain (rest looked up from reference TRBV15 and TRBJ2-5): DAMVIQNPRYQVTQFGKPVTLSCSQTLNHNVMYWYQQKSSQAPKLLFHYYDKDFNNEADTPDNFQSRRPNTSFCFLDIRSPGLGDTAMYLCATSRVVAGGKETQYFGPGTRLLVL.

This sequence joins TRBV27 and TRBJ2-7; 10 nucleotides line up with TRBD1. V shed 5 bases, J shed 5 bases, and the junction held 9 bases outside the gene matches. Germline-derived CDR1 and CDR2 are MNHEY and SMNVEV (reference sequence). This CDR3 has 15 residues. DNA of the CDR3: TGTGCCAGCAGTCTAGGGACAGGGGTTCCCAACGAGCAGTACTTC. Protein: CASSLGTGVPNEQYF.

Regarding this clone: A read error may produce the germline difference seen at one junction end. The chain combines TRBV19 with TRBJ2-7; 9 bases fit TRBD2. Germline CDR1 reads LNHDA; CDR2 reads SQIVND (reference sequence). The CDR3 runs 15 residues. The chain's CDR3 is CASMRASGAPYGQYF. The CDR3 DNA sequence: TGTGCCAGTATGCGAGCTAGCGGGGCACCCTACGGGCAGTACTTC.

The rearrangement joins TRBV13 to TRBJ2-7; D may be TRBD2 (5 bases). CDR1 and CDR2 (germline): PRHDT, FYEKMQ (reference sequence). V was trimmed by 2 bases and J by 5 bases, leaving 13 bases between them. The CDR3 consists of 14 residues. CDR3 sequence reads: CASSLPGLLHEQYF. CDR3 coding DNA: TGTGCCAGCAGCTTACCAGGACTCCTTCACGAGCAGTACTTC.

V gene TRBV6-5 combines with J gene TRBJ2-1; 8 bases agree with TRBD2. After removal of 5 bases from V and 7 bases from J, the junction contained 10 bases not matched to a gene. The CDR3 has 15 residues. CDR1 is MNHEY, CDR2 SVGAGI, per germline. The DNA of the CDR3 is TGTGCCAGCAGTCCCAGGGGACTAGGACTTAATGAGCAGTTCTTC. Protein product: CASSPRGLGLNEQFF.

For this clone: Compared with germline, one end of the junction differs, possibly owing to a read error. The chain is built from TRBV7-9 and TRBJ2-1; 7 nucleotides agree with TRBD2. The CDR3 spans 19 residues. The germline CDR1 and CDR2 sequences are SEHNR and FQNEAQ (reference sequence). This CDR3 reads CSSSLVKGQTSVSYNEQFF. The CDR3, as DNA: TGTTCCAGCAGCTTAGTGAAAGGGCAAACTAGCGTCTCCTACAATGAGCAGTTCTTC. The complete variable domain, with remaining parts taken from reference TRBV7-9 and TRBJ2-1, reads DTGVSQNPRHKITKRGQNVTFRCDPISEHNRLYWYRQTLGQGPEFLTYFQNEAQLEKSRLLSDRFSAERPKGSFSTLEIQRTEQGDSAMYLCSSSLVKGQTSVSYNEQFFGPGTRLTVL.

This sequence joins TRBV11-2 and TRBJ2-1, with TRBD2 as a possible D gene (6 bases). Germline-derived CDR1 and CDR2 are SGHAT and FQNNGV. This CDR3 has 14 residues. Trimming left V 5 bases short and J 8 bases short, with 16 bases between. As DNA, the CDR3 is TGTGCCAGCAGCCCGTATGCTAGCGTTCATGAGCAGTTCTTC. It encodes CASSPYASVHEQFF.

This clone has only one observation. This chain joins TRBV21-1 and TRBJ2-3; no DNA check was done on the table's D call, TRBD2. TRBV21-1 is a documented pseudogene. The CDR3 runs to 16 residues. The CDR3 region is CASSSRTSGHTDTQYF. CDR3 DNA sequence: TGTGCCAGCAGCAGTCGGACTAGCGGGCACACAGATACGCAGTATTTT.

The chain recombines TRBV7-9 with TRBJ1-1; the D is unclear. Germline V gene lookup returns CDR1 SEHNR and CDR2 FQNEAQ (reference sequence). V lost 5 bases, J lost 4 bases, and 14 bases lay in between. The CDR3 consists of 14 residues. CDR3 sequence reads: CASSPRKEGTEAFF. CDR3 sequence (DNA): TGTGCCAGCAGCCCCCGAAAGGAGGGCACTGAAGCTTTCTTT.

The rearrangement links TRBV30 to TRBJ2-7, with D unclear. There are 14 residues in the CDR3. Germline-derived CDR1 and CDR2 are GTSNPN and SVGIG (reference sequence). V lost 4 bases and J lost 0, with 13 bases in between. In nucleotides, the CDR3 is TGTGCCTGGACCTCGGGTCTAGTCTCCTACGAGCAGTACTTC. It is translated as CAWTSGLVSYEQYF. Full variable domain (rest looked up from reference TRBV30 and TRBJ2-7): SQTIHQWPATLVQPVGSPLSLECTVEGTSNPNLYWYRQAAGRGLQLLFYSVGIGQISSEVPQNLSASRPQDRQFILSSKKLLLSDSGFYLCAWTSGLVSYEQYFGPGTRLTVT.